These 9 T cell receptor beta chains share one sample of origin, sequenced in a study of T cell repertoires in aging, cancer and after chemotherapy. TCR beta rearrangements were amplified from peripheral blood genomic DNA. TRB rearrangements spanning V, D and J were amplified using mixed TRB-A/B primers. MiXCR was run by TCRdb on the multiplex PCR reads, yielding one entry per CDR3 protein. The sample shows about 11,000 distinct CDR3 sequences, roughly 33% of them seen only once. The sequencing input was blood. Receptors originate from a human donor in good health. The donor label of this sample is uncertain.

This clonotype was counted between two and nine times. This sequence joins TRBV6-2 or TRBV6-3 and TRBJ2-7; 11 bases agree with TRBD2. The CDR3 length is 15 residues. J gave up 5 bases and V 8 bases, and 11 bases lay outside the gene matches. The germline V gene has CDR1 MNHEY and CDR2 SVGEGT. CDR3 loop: CASEFTSGSQNEQYF. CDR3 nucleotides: TGTGCCAGCGAGTTCACTAGCGGGAGCCAGAACGAGCAGTACTTC.

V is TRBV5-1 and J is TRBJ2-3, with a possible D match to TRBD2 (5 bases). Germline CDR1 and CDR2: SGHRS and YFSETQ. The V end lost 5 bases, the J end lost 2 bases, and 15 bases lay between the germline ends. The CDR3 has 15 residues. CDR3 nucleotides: TGCGCCAGCAGAGTAGACCGGGGTAACACAGATACGCAGTATTTT. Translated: CASRVDRGNTDTQYF.

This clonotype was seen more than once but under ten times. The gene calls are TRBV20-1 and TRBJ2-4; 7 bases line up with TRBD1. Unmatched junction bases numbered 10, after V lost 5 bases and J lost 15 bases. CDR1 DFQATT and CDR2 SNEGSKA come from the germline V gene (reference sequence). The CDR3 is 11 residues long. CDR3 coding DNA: TGCAGTGCTGTTCCCCGGACAGGACTGTACTTC. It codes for CSAVPRTGLYF.

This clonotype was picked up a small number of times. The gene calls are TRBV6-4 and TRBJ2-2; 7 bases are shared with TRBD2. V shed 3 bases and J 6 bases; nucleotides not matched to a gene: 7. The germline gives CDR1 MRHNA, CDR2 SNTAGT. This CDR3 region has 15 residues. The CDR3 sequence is CASSEGTKVAGELFF. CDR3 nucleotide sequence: TGTGCCAGCAGTGAGGGGACTAAAGTTGCCGGGGAGCTGTTTTTT.

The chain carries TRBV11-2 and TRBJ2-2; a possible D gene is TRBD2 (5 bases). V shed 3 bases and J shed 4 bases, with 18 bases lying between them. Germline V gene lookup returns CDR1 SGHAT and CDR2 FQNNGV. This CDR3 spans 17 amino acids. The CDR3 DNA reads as TGTGCCAGCAGCTTTAGATCAGGTCTACGGGGCACCGGGGAGCTGTTTTTT. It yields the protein CASSFRSGLRGTGELFF.

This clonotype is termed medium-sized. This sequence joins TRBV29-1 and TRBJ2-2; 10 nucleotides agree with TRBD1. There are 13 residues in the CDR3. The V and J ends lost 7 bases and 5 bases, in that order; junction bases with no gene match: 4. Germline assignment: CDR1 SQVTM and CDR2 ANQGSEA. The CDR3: CSGWTGGTGELFF. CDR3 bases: TGCAGCGGTTGGACAGGGGGTACCGGGGAGCTGTTTTTT.

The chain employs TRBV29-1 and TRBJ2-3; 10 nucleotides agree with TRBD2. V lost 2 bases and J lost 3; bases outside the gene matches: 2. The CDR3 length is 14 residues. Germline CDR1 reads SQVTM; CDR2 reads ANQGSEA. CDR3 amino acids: CSVETGLATDTQYF. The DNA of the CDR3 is TGCAGCGTTGAAACGGGACTAGCGACAGATACGCAGTATTTT.

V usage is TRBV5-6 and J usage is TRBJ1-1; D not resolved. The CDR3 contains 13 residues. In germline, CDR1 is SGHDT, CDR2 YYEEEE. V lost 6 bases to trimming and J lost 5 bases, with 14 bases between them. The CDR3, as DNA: TGTGCCAGCACCTCGGATCGGTGGACTGAAGCTTTCTTT. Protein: CASTSDRWTEAFF.

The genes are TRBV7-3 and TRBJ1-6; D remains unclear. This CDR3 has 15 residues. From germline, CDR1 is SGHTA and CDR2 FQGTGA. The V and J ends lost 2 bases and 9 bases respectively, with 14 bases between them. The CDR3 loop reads CASSLRRGIGSPLHF. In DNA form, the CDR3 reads TGTGCCAGCAGCTTACGCCGCGGGATAGGTTCACCCCTCCACTTT. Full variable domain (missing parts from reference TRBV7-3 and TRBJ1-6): GAGVSQTPSNKVTEKGKYVELRCDPISGHTALYWYRQSLGQGPEFLIYFQGTGAADDSGLPNDRFFAVRPEGSVSTLKIQRTERGDSAVYLCASSLRRGIGSPLHFGNGTRLTVT.